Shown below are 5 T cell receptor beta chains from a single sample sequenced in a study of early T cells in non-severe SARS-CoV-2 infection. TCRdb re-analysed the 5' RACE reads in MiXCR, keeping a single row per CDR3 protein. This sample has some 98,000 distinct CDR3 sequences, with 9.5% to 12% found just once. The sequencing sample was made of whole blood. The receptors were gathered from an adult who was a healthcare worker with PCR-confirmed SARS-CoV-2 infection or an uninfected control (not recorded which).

CDR3 in DNA: TGCAGCGTGAACCAGGGGAGCTACGAGCAGTACTTC. It specifies CSVNQGSYEQYF. The gene calls are TRBV29-1 and TRBJ2-7; possibly TRBD1 for D (6 bases). V shed 6 bases and J shed 3 bases, with 12 bases lying between them. Germline loops: CDR1 SQVTM, CDR2 ANQGSEA. This CDR3 spans 12 amino acids.

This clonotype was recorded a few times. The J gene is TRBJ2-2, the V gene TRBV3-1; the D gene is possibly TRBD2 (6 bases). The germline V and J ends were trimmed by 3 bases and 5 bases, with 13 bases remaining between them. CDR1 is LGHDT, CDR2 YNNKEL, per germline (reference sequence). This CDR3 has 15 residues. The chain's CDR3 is CASSHSGGLTGELFF. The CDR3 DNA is TGTGCCAGCAGCCATAGTGGAGGGCTGACCGGGGAGCTGTTTTTT.

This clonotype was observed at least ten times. CDR3 protein: CASSGGRSYYGYTF. In DNA form, the CDR3 reads TGTGCCAGCAGTGGTGGCAGGAGTTACTATGGCTACACCTTC. The V and J genes are TRBV2 and TRBJ1-2; D gene uncertain. The CDR3 totals 14 residues. Trimming removed 4 bases at V and 3 bases at J, with 12 bases between. Germline values: CDR1 SNHLY, CDR2 FYNNEI.

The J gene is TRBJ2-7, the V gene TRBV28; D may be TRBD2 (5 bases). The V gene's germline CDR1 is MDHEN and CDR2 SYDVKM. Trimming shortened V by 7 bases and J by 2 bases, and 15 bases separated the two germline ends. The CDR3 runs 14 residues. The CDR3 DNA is TGTGCCAGCACCAGTCCGGGGTTAGCCTACGAGCAGTACTTC. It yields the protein CASTSPGLAYEQYF.

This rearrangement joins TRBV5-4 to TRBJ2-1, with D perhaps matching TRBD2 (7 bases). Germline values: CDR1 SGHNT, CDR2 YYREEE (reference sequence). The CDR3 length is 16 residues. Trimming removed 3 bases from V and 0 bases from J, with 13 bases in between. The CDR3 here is CASSSRRGASYNEQFF. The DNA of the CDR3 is TGTGCCAGCAGCTCCCGCCGGGGGGCCTCCTACAATGAGCAGTTCTTC.